This T cell receptor (beta chain) was recorded in a study of PD-L1 blockade in urothelial cancer. Study in general: At 3 weeks (second dose) and 6 weeks after starting treatment, blood was analyzed. Blood-derived samples held a median roughly 150,000 T cells.

In germline, CDR1 is MDHEN, CDR2 SYDVKM. The CDR3 spans 15 residues. V shed 2 bases and J 9 bases; nucleotides not matched to a gene: 7. Details on this clone: The antigen remains undetermined.

Sample numbers ranged from 1 to 8 per patient, encompassing pretreatment and on-treatment collections. TCRdb keeps only in-frame clones here, not all; method: immunoSEQ multiplex PCR. The table shows about 51,000 clones, with 86% occurring only once. Study-wide results and limits: Pretreatment blood TCR clonality under the median forecast improved survival.

The chain couples TRBV28 to TRBJ2-1, with 10 positions matching TRBD1. This TCR was recovered from a man in his fifties or sixties with urothelial cancer. The specimen comprised PBMCs, sampled around atezolizumab (anti-PD-L1) treatment. The CDR3 bases are TGTGCCAGCAGTTTAGACAGGGGGCTAACGGGTGAGCAGTTCTTC. Translating gives CASSLDRGLTGEQFF.